Each of the 10 T cell receptor beta chains below was sequenced from the same sample in a study of human CD8 memory T cell subsets. UMI-labeled 5' RACE produced the TCR beta libraries. TCRdb reprocessed the 5' RACE reads, keeping one entry per CDR3 protein, no DNA. This listing includes several thousand distinct CDR3 sequences. Sequencing input: CD8+ T cells from PBMCs. Receptor source: a human donor in good health.

The chain recombines TRBV2 with TRBJ1-5. Germline values: CDR1 SNHLY, CDR2 FYNNEI. This CDR3 is built from 14 residues. CDR3 sequence: CASSMGSGNQPQHF.

This sequence joins TRBV6-5 and TRBJ2-7. This CDR3 comprises 13 residues. The germline gives CDR1 MNHEY, CDR2 SVGAGI. CDR3 loop: CASSYREKQEQYF.

V usage is TRBV7-3 and J usage is TRBJ2-7; TCRdb calls TRBD2, which cannot be checked without DNA. Per the germline V gene, CDR1 is SGHTA and CDR2 is FQGTGA. This CDR3 has 14 amino acids. Here the CDR3 reads CASSLMGGSYEQYF.

This chain links TRBV14 with TRBJ2-1. CDR3 length: 18 amino acids. Germline assignment: CDR1 SGHDN and CDR2 FVKESK. CDR3 region: CASSQVHYARNSYNEQFF.

The chain links TRBV12-3 or TRBV12-4 to TRBJ2-7; the TCRdb D gene call, TRBD1, has no DNA to confirm it. The CDR3 covers 16 residues. CDR3 sequence: CASSFNMGASSYEQYF.

The chain's CDR3 is CASSDNYEQYF. This chain connects TRBV7-2 to TRBJ2-7. This CDR3 region has 11 residues. The germline CDR1 and CDR2 sequences are SGHTA and FQGNSA.

The V and J genes are TRBV18 and TRBJ2-1. The CDR3 length is 14 residues. Per the germline V gene, CDR1 is KGHSH and CDR2 is LQKENI. This CDR3 is CASSPPGLRWEQFF.

V and J are TRBV27 and TRBJ2-7; TCRdb's D call of TRBD1 is untestable without DNA. The germline CDR1 and CDR2 sequences are MNHEY and SMNVEV (reference sequence). This CDR3 is built from 15 residues. The CDR3 reads CASFARGKYIYEQYF.

The rearrangement uses TRBV7-9 and TRBJ2-1; TCRdb gives TRBD2 as the D gene, but with no DNA this cannot be confirmed. In germline, CDR1 is SEHNR, CDR2 FQNEAQ (reference sequence). The CDR3 totals 15 residues. The CDR3 sequence: CASSPPKGRNNEQFF.

V usage is TRBV10-3 and J usage is TRBJ2-7; absent DNA, TCRdb's TRBD1 call cannot be checked. CDR3 length: 12 residues. CDR1 and CDR2 (germline): ENHRY, SYGVKD. The CDR3 protein is CAIRGQNYEQYF.